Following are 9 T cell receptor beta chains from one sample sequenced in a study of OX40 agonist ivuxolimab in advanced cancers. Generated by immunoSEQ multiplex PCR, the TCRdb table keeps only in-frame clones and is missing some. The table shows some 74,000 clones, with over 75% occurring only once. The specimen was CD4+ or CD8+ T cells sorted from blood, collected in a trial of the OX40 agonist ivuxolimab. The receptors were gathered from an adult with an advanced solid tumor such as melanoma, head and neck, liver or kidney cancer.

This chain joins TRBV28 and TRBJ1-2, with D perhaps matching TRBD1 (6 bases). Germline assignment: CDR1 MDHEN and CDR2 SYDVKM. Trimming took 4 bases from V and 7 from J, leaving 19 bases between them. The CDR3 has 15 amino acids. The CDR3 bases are TGTGCCAGCAGTTCGGTGGGGGCTCCAGGCGCTGGCTACACCTTC. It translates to CASSSVGAPGAGYTF.

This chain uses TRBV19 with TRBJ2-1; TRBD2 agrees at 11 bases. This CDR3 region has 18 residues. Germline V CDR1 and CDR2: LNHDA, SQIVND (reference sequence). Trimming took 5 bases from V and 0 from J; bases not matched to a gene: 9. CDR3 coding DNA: TGTGCCAGTAGTCTTAGACTAGCGGGATCCAGCTCCTACAATGAGCAGTTCTTC. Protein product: CASSLRLAGSSSYNEQFF.

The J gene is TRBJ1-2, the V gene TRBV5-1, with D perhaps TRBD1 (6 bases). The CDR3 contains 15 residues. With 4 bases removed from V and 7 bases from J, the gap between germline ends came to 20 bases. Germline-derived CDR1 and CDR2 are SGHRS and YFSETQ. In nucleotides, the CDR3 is TGCGCCAGCAGCCCCGGGGGCCGGGGAAACGGTGGCTACACCTTC. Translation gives CASSPGGRGNGGYTF.

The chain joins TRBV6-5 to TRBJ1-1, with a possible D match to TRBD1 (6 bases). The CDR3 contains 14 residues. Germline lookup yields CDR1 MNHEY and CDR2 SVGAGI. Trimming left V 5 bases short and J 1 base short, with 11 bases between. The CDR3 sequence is CASSRVGQNTEAFF. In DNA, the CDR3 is TGTGCCAGCAGTAGAGTGGGACAGAACACTGAAGCTTTCTTT.

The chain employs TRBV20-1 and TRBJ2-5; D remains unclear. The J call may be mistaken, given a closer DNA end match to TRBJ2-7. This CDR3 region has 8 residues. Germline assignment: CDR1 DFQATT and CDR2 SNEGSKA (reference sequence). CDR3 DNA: TGCAGGGAGAGCGAGCAGTACTTC. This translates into CRESEQYF.

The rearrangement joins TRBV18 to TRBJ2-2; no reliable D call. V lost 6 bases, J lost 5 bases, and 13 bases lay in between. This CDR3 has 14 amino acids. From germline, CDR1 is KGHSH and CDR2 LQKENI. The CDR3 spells CASSRQGQTGELFF. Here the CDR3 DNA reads TGTGCCAGCTCTCGACAAGGTCAAACCGGGGAGCTGTTTTTT.

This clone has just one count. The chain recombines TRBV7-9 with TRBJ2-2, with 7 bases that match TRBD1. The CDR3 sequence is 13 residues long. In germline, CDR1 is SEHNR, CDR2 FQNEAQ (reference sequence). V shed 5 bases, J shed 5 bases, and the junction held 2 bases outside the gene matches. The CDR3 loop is CASSLTGTGELFF. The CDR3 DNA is TGTGCCAGCAGCCTGACAGGGACCGGGGAGCTGTTTTTT.

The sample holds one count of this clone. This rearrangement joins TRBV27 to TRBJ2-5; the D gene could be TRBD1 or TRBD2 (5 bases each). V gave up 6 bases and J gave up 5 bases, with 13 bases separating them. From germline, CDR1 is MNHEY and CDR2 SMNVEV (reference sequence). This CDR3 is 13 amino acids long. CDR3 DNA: TGTGCCAGCAGAAGGGGATCGGGGGAGACCCAGTACTTC. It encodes CASRRGSGETQYF.

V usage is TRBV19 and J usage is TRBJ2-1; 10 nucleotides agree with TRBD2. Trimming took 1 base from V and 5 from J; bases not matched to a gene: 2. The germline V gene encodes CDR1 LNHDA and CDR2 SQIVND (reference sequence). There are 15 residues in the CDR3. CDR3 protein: CASSIGTSGDNEQFF. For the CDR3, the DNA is TGTGCCAGTAGTATAGGGACTAGCGGAGACAATGAGCAGTTCTTC.